Listed below are T cell receptor beta chains from one sample, sequenced in a study of T cell responses to AZD1222 COVID-19 vaccine. Sequencing used immunoSEQ multiplex PCR; TCRdb keeps in-frame clones, though not all of them. This table has roughly 190,000 clones, more than 80% appearing once. Sample: peripheral blood, taken 28 days after the second dose of the MenACWY control vaccine. The receptors here all came from an adult who received the MenACWY meningococcal vaccine as a control. Both conserved end residues are trimmed from each CDR3. Each record gives: CDR3 protein, V gene, D gene. The D gene is left open where the match is weak.

ATAGGAESSYEQY | TRBV24-1 | NA
ASSPSGSPYNEQF | TRBV18 | TRBD2
ASSLFFSHSIGMNTEAF | TRBV7-2 | NA
ASSLGLAASTDTQY | TRBV7-7 | TRBD2
ASSTGAAFTDTQY | TRBV7-7 | TRBD1
AWSRLAVAYNEQF | TRBV30 | TRBD2
ASSVSVGAETQY | TRBV9 | NA
ASSTGQGLYGYT | TRBV5-1 | NA
ASSKRGYGDTEAF | TRBV19 | NA
AWAGGSYNQPQH | TRBV30 | NA
ASSSGAAGNTIY | TRBV11-3 | NA
ASSRQALGGFYEQY | TRBV27 | NA
AINAGGGTGGTEAF | TRBV10-3 | NA
ASSLSGRAHEQF | TRBV14 | TRBD2
ASSLTGHNTGELF | TRBV13 | NA
ASSFMGNEQF | TRBV12-3/TRBV12-4 | NA
ATSRGHATNEKLF | TRBV15 | NA
ASSELGQGAYGYT | TRBV2 | TRBD1
ASSLGTTGLRYEQY | TRBV7-9 | NA
ATSREGTGGGHQPQH | TRBV15 | NA
ASSQGTGAWGHYGYT | TRBV14 | TRBD1
ASSQGDSMTAYEQY | TRBV4-1 | NA
ASSLADSYNEQF | TRBV27 | NA
ASTQVGQVSYEQY | TRBV28 | TRBD1